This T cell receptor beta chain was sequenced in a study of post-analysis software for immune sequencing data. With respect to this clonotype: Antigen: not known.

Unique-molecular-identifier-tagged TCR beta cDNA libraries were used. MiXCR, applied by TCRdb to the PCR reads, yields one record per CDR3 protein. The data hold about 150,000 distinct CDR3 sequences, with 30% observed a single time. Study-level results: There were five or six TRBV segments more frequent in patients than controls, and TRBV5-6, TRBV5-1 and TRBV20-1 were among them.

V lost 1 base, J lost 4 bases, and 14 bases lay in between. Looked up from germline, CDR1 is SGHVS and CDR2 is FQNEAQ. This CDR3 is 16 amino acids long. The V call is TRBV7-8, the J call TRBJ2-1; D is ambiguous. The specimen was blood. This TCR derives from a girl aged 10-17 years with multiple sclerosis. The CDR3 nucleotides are TGTGCCAGCAGCTTAGATAGGGCGGTGATGTACAATGAGCAGTTCTTC. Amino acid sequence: CASSLDRAVMYNEQFF.